This T cell receptor (beta chain) was profiled in a study of regulatory T cells in long-lasting Graves disease. Comment on this clonotype: The target antigen is unknown.

Time point given: newly diagnosed GD, antithyroid drugs for less than 3 months. Following extraction of RNA from PBMCs, that RNA was used to make the TCR library. Findings and caveats of the study: TRBV28, TRBJ1-2 and TRBJ2-5 emerged as the favored segments in persistent disease. The study found persistent patients shared more public clonotypes (over 2,500) than new patients (approximately 970). Relative to newly diagnosed Graves' patients, persistent ones had lower TCR diversity.

Looked up from germline, CDR1 is SGHRS and CDR2 is YFSETQ. Trimming cost V 5 bases and J 0 bases, with 12 bases left between them. This CDR3 contains 15 residues. Library construction for TCR beta used iRepertoire HTBI primers and Arm-PCR of CDR3 regions. TCRdb analysed the multiplex PCR reads with MiXCR anew, one entry per CDR3 protein. The sample carries a few hundred thousand distinct CDR3 sequences, roughly 10% recorded once. The same sample was also studied in work on T cells in Graves' hyperthyroidism and ophthalmopathy. That investigation notes: Carried out on the TCR CDR3, a first-round RT-PCR used the HTBI primer set.

Here the sequenced sample was peripheral blood mononuclear cells (PBMCs), taken at new diagnosis, from a patient treated with antithyroid drugs. The clonotype comes from a woman aged 18-29 years with Graves disease. This sequence joins TRBV5-1 and TRBJ2-1, with D possibly TRBD1 on 6 matching bases. CDR3 sequence reads: CASRPGHLSYNEQFF. In nucleotides, the CDR3 is TGCGCCAGCAGACCGGGACACCTCTCCTACAATGAGCAGTTCTTC.